This TCR beta chain was captured in a study of cytomegalovirus exposure and HLA in healthy donors. Study results and caveats: The authors enumerated over 150 TCR beta chains as linked to cytomegalovirus.

Profiling relied on immunoSEQ multiplex PCR, and the TCRdb table lists in-frame clones only, not all of them. This repertoire shows some 120,000 clones, about nine tenths found once; its top ten account for roughly 1.4%. This CDR3 comprises 14 residues. V was cut by 3 bases and J by 5 bases, with 14 bases left in between. Germline values: CDR1 MRHNA, CDR2 SNTAGT. Concerning this clone itself: The target antigen is unknown.

The V call is TRBV6-4, the J call TRBJ2-7, with a tentative D call TRBD1 (6 bases). The receptor was derived from a man younger than 40 in good health and CMV-seronegative. Specimen: PBMCs. In DNA form, the CDR3 reads TGTGCCAGCAGTGAACAGGGAACAAGCGACGAGCAGTACTTC. This gives the protein CASSEQGTSDEQYF.